The rows below give T cell receptor beta chains drawn from one sample of a study of beta chain features in type 1 diabetes. The data were produced by immunoSEQ multiplex PCR, yet TCRdb's version contains in-frame clones alone and is incomplete. The data show a few hundred thousand clones, approximately 24% seen once. Specimen: naive CD4+ T cells from blood. These receptors were obtained from a woman aged 25-40 years with type 1 diabetes. Each CDR3 is given without its conserved first and last residue.

TRBV11-2,ASSPDRGRTEAF
TRBV28,AIAGGTEAF
TRBV7-2,ASRRLAANTGELF
TRBV2,ASRNPGQHSYEQY
TRBV16,ASSLTDSSYEQY
TRBV4-1,ASSEVTRNTGELF
TRBV7-9,ASSLAGGNEQF
TRBV5-1,ASSLWPPDSQQRGEQY
TRBV18,ASSLRQGNTEAF
TRBV27,ASSPGVGQPQH
TRBV5-1,ASSGPPAGDGNEQF
TRBV28,ASSLSFIRQVNYGYT
TRBV5-1,ASRSEGLAATHEQF
TRBV6-6,ASSQQHSGANVLT
TRBV6-6,ASSYGDPYEQY
TRBV28,ASSPGTVNPYGYT
TRBV7-2,ASSFFGQGLEAF
TRBV30,AWSGSFYEQY
TRBV7-2,ASSLFFAGERYNEQF
TRBV11-3,ASSLDSRNTEAF
TRBV4-1,ASTRGQVLTDTQY
TRBV14,ASSQGMLSGRVYNEQF
TRBV29-1,SVEGGYNYGYT
TRBV9,ASSADRAGNTIY
TRBV19,ASGREGLGNEQF
TRBV10-3,AISEGRGGNQPQH
TRBV5-1,ASTLGTGVGTQY
TRBV4-1,ASSQDLSGASQPQH
TRBV5-1,ASSLQQRSSYNEQF
TRBV9,ASSVVPSYGYT
TRBV9,ASSVGPPVYEQF
TRBV28,ASITTEESKAF
TRBV6-6,ASSSDDRGLYEQY
TRBV28,ASRTRTGYYEQY
TRBV29-1,SFWTSGRAQETQY
TRBV7-9,ASTVHAQH
TRBV7-3,ASSITSGSYNEQF
TRBV19,ASREAGHQETQY
TRBV2,ASSTTGHTEAF
TRBV5-6,ASSPSSGVQF
TRBV7-9,ASSSQFPPAGEQY
TRBV4-1,ASSQDASGAPYEQY
TRBV5-1,ASSFGESGANVLT